One and the same sample provided the 31 T cell receptor beta chains below, sequenced in a study of identical twins. Each CDR3 protein is one row after TCRdb ran MiXCR on the 5' RACE reads. Of about 890,000 distinct CDR3 sequences in the sample, 10% to 15% were seen once. This sample also appeared in a second study, on yellow fever vaccine responses in identical twins.

The sequenced sample was PBMCs. Every receptor here comes from a woman between 18 and 29 years old in good health.

This clonotype has only a few counts. Written as DNA, the CDR3 is TGCAGCGTTGACATGTCGGATGAAAAACTGTTTTTT. The encoded protein is CSVDMSDEKLFF. The J gene is TRBJ1-4, the V gene TRBV29-1, with no clear D. V lost 3 bases and J 6 bases, leaving 8 bases between the germline ends. Germline CDR1 is SQVTM and CDR2 is ANQGSEA. The CDR3 is made up of 12 amino acids.

The chain recombines TRBV5-1 with TRBJ2-1, with TRBD1 as a possible D gene (6 bases). CDR1 and CDR2 (germline): SGHRS, YFSETQ. The CDR3 covers 16 residues. Trimming stripped 0 bases from V and 2 bases from J, with 12 bases between. This CDR3 reads CASSLDSGQPYNEQFF. The DNA of the CDR3 is TGCGCCAGCAGCTTGGATTCTGGACAGCCCTACAATGAGCAGTTCTTC.

This clonotype was seen a handful of times. DNA of the CDR3: TGTGCCATCAGTGAGTACGAAAATACGCAGTATTTT. Translation gives CAISEYENTQYF. The chain uses TRBV10-3 and TRBJ2-3; D is unclear. Per the germline V gene, CDR1 is ENHRY and CDR2 is SYGVKD. This CDR3 contains 12 residues. V was cut by 1 base and J by 7 bases, with 6 bases left in between.

V gene TRBV7-3 combines with J gene TRBJ2-1, with 7 positions matching TRBD2. Germline loops: CDR1 SGHTA, CDR2 FQGTGA. Trimming at V came to 5 bases and at J to 5 bases, leaving 6 bases not matched to a gene. This CDR3 has 14 residues. The DNA for the CDR3 is TGTGCCAGCAGCCCCGGGACTATCGACAATGAGCAGTTCTTC. Translation: CASSPGTIDNEQFF.

CDR3 region: CASSDGLVHEQFF. The CDR3 DNA reads as TGTGCCAGCAGTGACGGTCTAGTACATGAGCAGTTCTTC. The chain links TRBV6-1 to TRBJ2-1; D is uncertain. Per the germline V gene, CDR1 is MNHNS and CDR2 is SASEGT. CDR3 length equals 13 residues. V shed 3 bases and J shed 8 bases, with 11 bases lying between them.

The gene calls are TRBV20-1 and TRBJ2-3; 7 bases line up with TRBD1. The CDR3 is 14 residues long. With 5 bases clipped from V and 8 bases from J, the junction kept 13 bases outside the gene matches. Germline CDR1 is DFQATT and CDR2 is SNEGSKA (reference sequence). The CDR3, as DNA: TGCAGTGCTGTGGCCCTCCGGGACAGCACTACGCAGTATTTT. It is translated as CSAVALRDSTTQYF.

This clonotype was observed a few times. The chain recombines TRBV2 with TRBJ2-7; 11 bases fit TRBD2. The ends lost 0 bases at V and 2 bases at J; junction bases unmatched: 9. This CDR3 comprises 18 residues. Per germline, CDR1 SNHLY and CDR2 FYNNEI. The CDR3 DNA follows: TGTGCCAGCAGTGAAGCTTGGACTAGCGGGCCCCTAGCCTACGAGCAGTACGTC. Its protein is CASSEAWTSGPLAYEQYV.

This clonotype was counted between two and nine times. This chain connects TRBV5-1 to TRBJ1-6; perhaps TRBD1 as D (5 bases). This CDR3 contains 16 residues. Germline V gene data show CDR1 as SGHRS and CDR2 as YFSETQ. The V end was cut by 0 bases, the J end by 7 bases, with 14 bases between. The CDR3 sequence: CASSLVSGTLNSPLHF. The CDR3 nucleotides read TGCGCCAGCAGCTTGGTATCAGGGACTCTCAATTCACCCCTCCACTTT.

This clonotype came up a few times. The chain employs TRBV12-3 or TRBV12-4 and TRBJ2-7; D remains unclear. This CDR3 comprises 13 residues. Deletions cut 10 bases from V and 1 base from J, with 14 bases between. The CDR3 nucleotides read TGTGCCATCCAGTCCAAGGCGTCCTACGAGCAGTACTTC. It specifies CAIQSKASYEQYF.

The chain is built from TRBV10-1 and TRBJ2-1; maybe TRBD2 (6 bases). Trimming pared 6 bases from V and 9 bases from J, leaving 15 bases between. CDR1 and CDR2 (germline): WNHNN, SYGVQD (reference sequence). This CDR3 comprises 13 residues. DNA for the CDR3: TGCGCCAGCAGGAGGGACTCCGGCGGTGAGCAGTTCTTC. This translates into CASRRDSGGEQFF.

The rearrangement uses TRBV20-1 and TRBJ2-6; no definite D call. The CDR3 covers 15 residues. Germline lookup yields CDR1 DFQATT and CDR2 SNEGSKA (reference sequence). The V gene lost 1 base and the J gene lost 1 base, with 8 bases spanning the gap. The CDR3 coding sequence is TGCAGTGCTAGAGGACCCGGGTCTGGGGCCAACGTCCTGACTTTC. Protein sequence: CSARGPGSGANVLTF.

V is TRBV11-2 and J is TRBJ2-4; D is perhaps TRBD1 (5 bases). The CDR3 totals 19 residues. V was clipped by 1 base and J by 0 bases, with 19 bases between them. The germline V gene has CDR1 SGHAT and CDR2 FQNNGV. The CDR3 loop reads CASSLVQGDSKLAKNIQYF. The DNA for the CDR3 is TGTGCCAGCAGCTTAGTTCAGGGTGACAGTAAACTAGCCAAAAACATTCAGTACTTC.

V and J are TRBV12-3 or TRBV12-4 and TRBJ2-3, with D unresolved. The CDR3 runs to 13 residues. Trimming took 7 bases from V and 3 from J, leaving 11 bases between them. The CDR3 region has the DNA TGTGCCAGCATTTCTGTAGTAACAGATACGCAGTATTTT. This codes for CASISVVTDTQYF.

At least ten counts were recorded for this clonotype. The chain has TRBV20-1 and TRBJ2-3; TRBD2 is a possible D gene (6 bases). CDR3 size: 15 residues. Germline CDR1 reads DFQATT; CDR2 reads SNEGSKA (reference sequence). V lost 0 bases, J lost 3 bases, and 13 bases lay in between. This chain's CDR3 is CSARDLVSGTDTQYF. DNA of the CDR3: TGCAGTGCTAGAGATCTGGTTAGCGGAACAGATACGCAGTATTTT.

The table lists this clonotype with a few counts. The gene calls are TRBV11-2 and TRBJ2-5; possibly TRBD1 for D (6 bases). V dropped 6 bases and J dropped 6 bases, with 29 bases sitting between them. CDR3 length equals 18 residues. CDR1 SGHAT and CDR2 FQNNGV come from the germline V gene. In nucleotides, the CDR3 is TGTGCCAGCAGATCCCCCGGGTTTAATACAGGGTTCGGTCAGACCCAGTACTTC. Amino acid sequence: CASRSPGFNTGFGQTQYF.

The table lists this clonotype with a few counts. The V gene is TRBV7-9, the J gene TRBJ1-2; D is unresolved. The CDR3 has 16 residues. V lost 1 base and J lost 0, with 12 bases in between. The germline V gene encodes CDR1 SEHNR and CDR2 FQNEAQ (reference sequence). The CDR3 bases are TGTGCCAGCAGCTTAGTCCTCCCAGGTTCTAACTATGGCTACACCTTC. It translates to CASSLVLPGSNYGYTF. The variable domain in full, completed from reference TRBV7-9 and TRBJ1-2, reads DTGVSQNPRHKITKRGQNVTFRCDPISEHNRLYWYRQTLGQGPEFLTYFQNEAQLEKSRLLSDRFSAERPKGSFSTLEIQRTEQGDSAMYLCASSLVLPGSNYGYTFGSGTRLTVV.

This chain joins TRBV6-1 and TRBJ2-7; D is perhaps TRBD1 (6 bases). V was clipped by 6 bases and J by 2 bases, with 17 bases between them. The germline V gene encodes CDR1 MNHNS and CDR2 SASEGT. CDR3 length equals 15 residues. CDR3 residues: CASSNGQIGTYEQYV. The CDR3 nucleotides are TGTGCCAGCAGCAACGGACAGATAGGAACCTACGAGCAGTACGTC.

The chain has TRBV12-3 or TRBV12-4 and TRBJ2-2; TRBD2 aligns across 9 bases. The J segment lost 1 base and the V segment lost 5 bases, leaving 11 bases of the junction unmatched. CDR3 size: 18 residues. The CDR3 here is CASSPDSGLAWNTGELFF. Here the CDR3 DNA reads TGTGCCAGCAGTCCCGATAGCGGACTAGCGTGGAACACCGGGGAGCTGTTTTTT.

This rearrangement joins TRBV28 to TRBJ1-1; D uncertain. Germline CDR1 and CDR2: MDHEN and SYDVKM. This CDR3 is built from 15 residues. V dropped 6 bases and J dropped 9 bases, with 23 bases sitting between them. CDR3 DNA: TGTGCCAGCAGCTCCCGTCCCCACCGGCGCCTTCAAGCTTTCTTT. Encoded protein: CASSSRPHRRLQAFF.

The gene calls are TRBV18 and TRBJ2-2, with 7 bases that match TRBD2. Looked up from germline, CDR1 is KGHSH and CDR2 is LQKENI. The CDR3 is 16 residues long. Germline trimming cut 0 bases from V and 0 bases from J; bases unmatched to any gene: 1. This CDR3 is CASSPPGGTNTGELFF. CDR3 bases: TGTGCCAGCTCACCACCGGGGGGGACGAACACCGGGGAGCTGTTTTTT. Combining the CDR3 with reference TRBV18 and TRBJ2-2 gives the whole variable domain NAGVMQNPRHLVRRRGQEARLRCSPMKGHSHVYWYRQLPEEGLKFMVYLQKENIIDESGMPKERFSAEFPKEGPSILRIQQVVRGDSAAYFCASSPPGGTNTGELFFGEGSRLTVL.

The chain has TRBV5-1 and TRBJ1-3; 9 nucleotides agree with TRBD1. V dropped 4 bases and J dropped 0; count of bases not matched to a gene: 5. In germline, CDR1 is SGHRS, CDR2 YFSETQ. The CDR3 covers 16 residues. The CDR3 is CASSPQGAFSGNTIYF. In nucleotides, the CDR3 is TGCGCCAGCAGCCCACAGGGGGCTTTCTCTGGAAACACCATATATTTT.

There are a few counts of this clonotype. The genes are TRBV4-1 and TRBJ2-3; the match to TRBD2 covers 9 bases. Losses at the gene ends were 2 bases for V and 2 bases for J; bases not matched to a gene: 5. In germline, CDR1 is MGHRA, CDR2 YSYEKL. The CDR3 runs to 16 residues. Here the CDR3 DNA reads TGCGCCAGCAGCCAAACCGGACTAGCGCCCACAGATACGCAGTATTTT. Its translation: CASSQTGLAPTDTQYF.

The chain couples TRBV7-2 to TRBJ2-4; no clear D. The germline CDR1 and CDR2 sequences are SGHTA and FQGNSA. This CDR3 has 17 residues. V lost 0 bases and J 4 bases, leaving 16 bases between the germline ends. For the CDR3, the DNA is TGTGCCAGCAGCTTAGCGAGGTCAGGCCGAAGGAAAAACATTCAGTACTTC. Protein product: CASSLARSGRRKNIQYF.

This clonotype came up a few times. The genes are TRBV7-3 and TRBJ2-7, with no clear D. Trimming removed 2 bases from V and 2 bases from J, with 13 bases in between. Germline assignment: CDR1 SGHTA and CDR2 FQGTGA. The CDR3 is 15 residues long. The CDR3 spells CASSLDSSGTYEQYF. CDR3 nucleotide sequence: TGTGCCAGCAGCTTAGATAGCAGTGGGACCTACGAGCAGTACTTC. Full variable domain (remainder filled in from reference TRBV7-3 and TRBJ2-7): GAGVSQTPSNKVTEKGKYVELRCDPISGHTALYWYRQSLGQGPEFLIYFQGTGAADDSGLPNDRFFAVRPEGSVSTLKIQRTERGDSAVYLCASSLDSSGTYEQYFGPGTRLTVT.

The table lists this clonotype with many counts. The CDR3 reads CASSPRREGFEQYF. The CDR3 DNA reads as TGTGCCAGCAGCCCGCGGCGGGAGGGCTTCGAGCAGTACTTC. The chain has TRBV7-9 and TRBJ2-7; 9 bases are shared with TRBD2. Per the germline V gene, CDR1 is SEHNR and CDR2 is FQNEAQ (reference sequence). Trimming cost V 5 bases and J 6 bases; bases outside gene matches: 8. The length of the CDR3 is 14 residues.

This clonotype has at least ten counts. V is TRBV12-3 or TRBV12-4 and J is TRBJ1-1; D gene ambiguous. V shed 3 bases and J shed 0 bases, with 8 bases lying between them. The CDR3 has 14 residues. This chain's CDR3 is CASSFPPVNTEAFF. The CDR3 coding sequence is TGTGCCAGCAGTTTTCCCCCCGTGAACACTGAAGCTTTCTTT.

A few counts support this clonotype. This chain joins TRBV7-8 and TRBJ2-2, with TRBD1 as a possible D gene (5 bases). Trimming took off 3 bases at V and 6 bases at J, with 14 bases between the two ends. The CDR3 has 15 residues. Per germline, CDR1 SGHVS and CDR2 FQNEAQ. CDR3: CASSLLAGIAGELFF. CDR3 DNA: TGTGCCAGCAGCTTGTTGGCAGGGATCGCCGGGGAGCTGTTTTTT.

The chain is built from TRBV7-2 and TRBJ2-3, with 12 bases that match TRBD2. The germline V gene has CDR1 SGHTA and CDR2 FQGNSA. J gave up 9 bases and V 4 bases, and 5 bases lay outside the gene matches. The CDR3 is made up of 14 amino acids. This chain's CDR3 is CASSSSGRASTQYF. CDR3 DNA: TGTGCCAGCAGCTCTAGCGGGAGGGCCTCAACGCAGTATTTT.

This clonotype was counted only a few times. The chain has TRBV12-3 or TRBV12-4 and TRBJ2-5; TRBD1 matches at 11 bases. This CDR3 comprises 16 residues. Unmatched junction bases numbered 11, after V lost 6 bases and J lost 5 bases. CDR3 nucleotide sequence: TGTGCCAGCAGCCCGGCCCGGACAGGGGGCTGGGAGACCCAGTACTTC. Translated: CASSPARTGGWETQYF.

This clonotype occurred a few times. The rearrangement uses TRBV4-1 and TRBJ1-1; possible D gene TRBD1, 5 bases. Germline V lookup: CDR1 MGHRA, CDR2 YSYEKL. The CDR3 is made up of 19 amino acids. V lost 0 bases, J lost 3 bases, and 23 bases lay in between. Here the CDR3 reads CASSQDLHRWMGGDTEAFF. DNA of the CDR3: TGCGCCAGCAGCCAAGACTTGCATAGATGGATGGGAGGGGACACTGAAGCTTTCTTT.

V is TRBV14 and J is TRBJ1-6; D is undetermined. The germline V gene has CDR1 SGHDN and CDR2 FVKESK. Trimming removed 2 bases at V and 3 bases at J, with 8 bases between. There are 15 residues in the CDR3. CDR3 sequence: CASSQPGNYNSPLHF. Written as DNA, the CDR3 is TGTGCCAGCAGCCAACCCGGGAACTATAATTCACCCCTCCACTTT.